The 14 T cell receptor beta chains given below trace back to one sample, sequenced in a study of T-cell memory formation after mild COVID-19. TCRdb itself ran the 5' RACE reads through MiXCR, one entry per CDR3 protein. The data hold under 400,000 distinct CDR3 sequences, with roughly 21% observed a single time. Sequenced sample: PBMCs or a T cell subset sorted from them (not recorded which). Receptors were obtained from an adult woman who had mild COVID-19 (a few samples of this study predate the infection). Cell type and time point are not known.

This clonotype has at least ten counts. The V and J genes are TRBV11-2 and TRBJ2-7; unclear D gene. Trimming took off 5 bases at V and 10 bases at J, with 15 bases between the two ends. The CDR3 has 12 amino acids. The germline gives CDR1 SGHAT, CDR2 FQNNGV. The CDR3 spells CASSPTLREQYF. In DNA form, the CDR3 reads TGTGCCAGCAGCCCGACTCTACGAGAACAGTACTTC.

This clonotype was counted at least ten times. V is TRBV7-3 and J is TRBJ2-5, with TRBD2 matching over 7 bases. There are 15 residues in the CDR3. J was trimmed by 4 bases and V by 5 bases; bases with no gene match: 10. CDR1 and CDR2 from the germline V gene are SGHTA and FQGTGA. CDR3 sequence (DNA): TGTGCCAGCAGCCCCGGGGAGGGGAGGATAGAGACCCAGTACTTC. Residues: CASSPGEGRIETQYF. The full variable domain, completed using reference TRBV7-3 and TRBJ2-5, is GAGVSQTPSNKVTEKGKYVELRCDPISGHTALYWYRQSLGQGPEFLIYFQGTGAADDSGLPNDRFFAVRPEGSVSTLKIQRTERGDSAVYLCASSPGEGRIETQYFGPGTRLLVL.

V and J are TRBV10-3 and TRBJ2-3; 8 bases line up with TRBD2. With V trimmed by 6 bases and J by 2 bases, 4 bases remained unmatched. The CDR3 has 14 amino acids. Germline CDR1 and CDR2: ENHRY and SYGVKD. CDR3 in DNA: TGTGCCATCAGCTCTAGCGGGCCCACAGATACGCAGTATTTT. Its protein product is CAISSSGPTDTQYF.

This sequence joins TRBV5-1 and TRBJ2-1, with 13 nucleotides matching TRBD2. The CDR3 spans 18 residues. CDR1 SGHRS and CDR2 YFSETQ come from the germline V gene. Germline trimming cut 3 bases from V and 0 bases from J; bases unmatched to any gene: 6. CDR3 coding DNA: TGCGCCAGCAGCTACCCGGGACTAGCGGGGAGCTCCTACAATGAGCAGTTCTTC. It specifies CASSYPGLAGSSYNEQFF.

The gene calls are TRBV7-2 and TRBJ2-7; the D is unclear. This CDR3 spans 16 amino acids. Between the trimmed V and J ends, which lost 4 bases and 6 bases, there was a span of 22 bases. Germline V gene data show CDR1 as SGHTA and CDR2 as FQGNSA. In nucleotides, the CDR3 is TGTGCCAGCAGCTACCCGTCGAGGATGGGCACGGGCGAGCAGTACTTC. It encodes CASSYPSRMGTGEQYF.

This clonotype was observed a handful of times. This chain connects TRBV29-1 to TRBJ2-5; D is ambiguous. The ends were cut back, 0 bases at V and 7 bases at J, with 12 bases in the middle. This CDR3 is built from 13 residues. The germline V gene has CDR1 SQVTM and CDR2 ANQGSEA. The DNA for the CDR3 is TGCAGCGTTGAAGAGCCCCTGCGCGGGACCCAGTACTTC. Amino acid sequence: CSVEEPLRGTQYF.

CDR3 nucleotides: TGTGCCACCAGCAGCAGGGGTAGCCACGAGCAGTACTTC. Its protein product is CATSSRGSHEQYF. V is TRBV15 and J is TRBJ2-7; TRBD1 might be the D (6 bases). This CDR3 has 13 residues. Germline V gene lookup returns CDR1 LNHNV and CDR2 YYDKDF (reference sequence). Deletions cut 3 bases from V and 5 bases from J, with 11 bases between.

The chain joins TRBV7-8 to TRBJ2-2; D not resolved. The CDR3 covers 11 residues. Trimming removed 6 bases at V and 5 bases at J, with 4 bases between. Germline V CDR1 and CDR2: SGHVS, FQNEAQ. CDR3 protein: CASRGTGELFF. The CDR3 coding sequence is TGTGCCAGCAGGGGAACCGGGGAGCTGTTTTTT. Full variable domain (remainder filled in from reference TRBV7-8 and TRBJ2-2): GAGVSQSPRYKVAKRGQDVALRCDPISGHVSLFWYQQALGQGPEFLTYFQNEAQLDKSGLPSDRFFAERPEGSVSTLKIQRTQQEDSAVYLCASRGTGELFFGEGSRLTVL.

The chain has TRBV11-2 and TRBJ2-1, with TRBD2 identical over 8 bases. Per germline, CDR1 SGHAT and CDR2 FQNNGV. The V gene end was trimmed by 4 bases and the J gene end by 8 bases; junction bases not matched to a gene: 13. The CDR3 consists of 16 residues. In nucleotides, the CDR3 is TGTGCCAGCAGCTACGGGGGGGCTCCGGGGAGGGATGAGCAGTTCTTC. Protein product: CASSYGGAPGRDEQFF.

V gene TRBV10-3 combines with J gene TRBJ2-3; D ambiguous. From germline, CDR1 is ENHRY and CDR2 SYGVKD. Deletions cut 0 bases from V and 3 bases from J, with 13 bases between. The length of the CDR3 is 16 residues. The CDR3: CAISESGLMRTDTQYF. The CDR3 DNA reads as TGTGCCATCAGTGAGTCGGGCCTCATGCGAACAGATACGCAGTATTTT.

Here the CDR3 DNA reads TGTGCCATCATGGGGACTAGCGGGGTATCCTACAATGAGCAGTTCTTC. Its translation is CAIMGTSGVSYNEQFF. The chain is built from TRBV10-3 and TRBJ2-1; the match to TRBD2 covers 13 bases. V lost 7 bases, J lost 1 base, and 4 bases stayed unmatched. CDR3 length: 16 residues. The germline V gene has CDR1 ENHRY and CDR2 SYGVKD.

This clonotype was found a few times. J is TRBJ2-3 and V is TRBV19; D gene ambiguous. The V end was cut by 5 bases, the J end by 5 bases, with 14 bases between. This CDR3 contains 14 residues. Germline CDR1 and CDR2: LNHDA and SQIVND (reference sequence). In nucleotides, the CDR3 is TGTGCCAGTAGTCCCCAGGCCCCGGGAGATACGCAGTATTTT. Translated, it gives CASSPQAPGDTQYF.

In its sample, this clonotype was seen a few times. The chain links TRBV18 to TRBJ1-2, with unresolved D. Germline V gives CDR1 KGHSH, CDR2 LQKENI. V was clipped by 6 bases and J by 1 base, with 15 bases between them. The CDR3 runs 15 residues. The chain's CDR3 is CASSPNSVYNYGYTF. The CDR3 bases are TGTGCCAGCTCCCCGAACTCGGTTTATAACTATGGCTACACCTTC.

In this sample, this clonotype turned up a few times. The CDR3 nucleotides read TGTGCCAGCAGCGCCAGGACAAGCCGTAATGAAAAACTGTTTTTT. Translation gives CASSARTSRNEKLFF. The chain couples TRBV7-8 to TRBJ1-4; TRBD1 might be the D (5 bases). The CDR3 contains 15 residues. CDR1 is SGHVS and CDR2 is FQNEAQ in the germline V gene. Trimming removed 5 bases from V and 4 bases from J, with 14 bases in between.